The sequence of this T cell receptor (beta chain) was determined in a study of cytomegalovirus exposure and HLA in healthy donors. The germline V and J ends were trimmed by 3 bases and 6 bases, with 11 bases remaining between them. This CDR3 contains 13 residues. CDR1 is MDHEN, CDR2 SYDVKM, per germline. The primer mix had 60 Vbeta and 13 Jbeta primers. Repertoires were generated with immunoSEQ multiplex PCR, while TCRdb's copy carries only in-frame clones and drops some. The data hold fewer than 200,000 clones, with about four fifths observed a single time. Whole-study results and caveats: The study recorded over 150 TCR beta chains that were cytomegalovirus-associated.

Concerning this clone: Its antigen is still unknown.

The clonotype comes from a man younger than 40 in good health and CMV-seronegative. This chain links TRBV28 with TRBJ1-2; maybe TRBD1 (5 bases). Sample: PBMCs. The CDR3 nucleotides read TGTGCCAGCAGTTTGGGGGGAGAGAATGGCTACACCTTC. Translated, it gives CASSLGGENGYTF.